Below are 15 T cell receptor beta chains sequenced from a single sample in a study of blood T cell repertoires in COVID-19. Clones were sequenced by immunoSEQ multiplex PCR, and TCRdb holds only the in-frame ones, with some missing. Among about 61,000 clones listed, around 77% were seen once. Sequencing used peripheral blood. These receptors were taken from a man older than 75 with active or convalescent COVID-19.

The chain has TRBV28 and TRBJ2-7; 9 bases map to TRBD2. V gave up 6 bases and J gave up 4 bases; unmatched junction bases: 7. Germline-derived CDR1 and CDR2 are MDHEN and SYDVKM. CDR3 length equals 14 residues. The CDR3 region is CASRTSGLNYEQYF. CDR3 in DNA: TGTGCCAGCAGGACTAGCGGATTGAATTACGAGCAGTACTTC. Combining the CDR3 with reference TRBV28 and TRBJ2-7 gives the whole variable domain DVKVTQSSRYLVKRTGEKVFLECVQDMDHENMFWYRQDPGLGLRLIYFSYDVKMKEKGDIPEGYSVSREKKERFSLILESASTNQTSMYLCASRTSGLNYEQYFGPGTRLTVT.

The chain recombines TRBV18 with TRBJ2-1; 9 bases map to TRBD1. Trimming at V came to 2 bases and at J to 3 bases, leaving 8 bases not matched to a gene. Germline assignment: CDR1 KGHSH and CDR2 LQKENI. CDR3 size: 17 residues. The CDR3 reads CASSPFIRDRDYNEQFF. The CDR3 nucleotides are TGTGCCAGCTCACCATTTATCCGGGACAGGGACTACAATGAGCAGTTCTTC. Drawing the rest from reference TRBV18 and TRBJ2-1, the complete variable domain is NAGVMQNPRHLVRRRGQEARLRCSPMKGHSHVYWYRQLPEEGLKFMVYLQKENIIDESGMPKERFSAEFPKEGPSILRIQQVVRGDSAAYFCASSPFIRDRDYNEQFFGPGTRLTVL.

The chain couples TRBV2 to TRBJ2-6; 7 nucleotides match TRBD1. The CDR3 is 15 amino acids. J lost 0 bases, V lost 9 bases, and 5 bases had no gene match. From germline, CDR1 is SNHLY and CDR2 FYNNEI. CDR3 sequence reads: CASGQVNSGANVLTF. Written as DNA, the CDR3 is TGTGCCAGTGGACAGGTTAACTCTGGGGCCAACGTCCTGACTTTC. The whole variable domain, filled in from reference TRBV2 and TRBJ2-6, reads EPEVTQTPSHQVTQMGQEVILRCVPISNHLYFYWYRQILGQKVEFLVSFYNNEISEKSEIFDDQFSVERPDGSNFTLKIRSTKLEDSAMYFCASGQVNSGANVLTFGAGSRLTVL.

This chain connects TRBV7-9 to TRBJ2-7; 12 bases match TRBD2. The CDR3 has 15 amino acids. V trimming: 1 base; J trimming: 2 bases; junction bases outside the gene matches: 0. Germline V gene data show CDR1 as SEHNR and CDR2 as FQNEAQ (reference sequence). The CDR3 protein is CASSLGLAGAYEQYF. The CDR3 region has the DNA TGTGCCAGCAGCTTAGGACTAGCGGGGGCCTACGAGCAGTACTTC. Looking up the rest from reference TRBV7-9 and TRBJ2-7 gives the full variable domain: DTGVSQNPRHKITKRGQNVTFRCDPISEHNRLYWYRQTLGQGPEFLTYFQNEAQLEKSRLLSDRFSAERPKGSFSTLEIQRTEQGDSAMYLCASSLGLAGAYEQYFGPGTRLTVT.

The gene calls are TRBV28 and TRBJ2-7, with D tentatively TRBD2 (5 bases). The CDR3 totals 14 residues. The ends were cut back, 7 bases at V and 2 bases at J, with 15 bases in the middle. Germline V gene sequence: CDR1 MDHEN, CDR2 SYDVKM. The CDR3 DNA reads as TGTGCCAGCACCCTGAGGGCTCATACCTACGAGCAGTACTTC. Translation: CASTLRAHTYEQYF.

The chain carries TRBV5-1 and TRBJ1-2; no firm D call. V lost 0 bases and J 6 bases, leaving 15 bases between the germline ends. Germline loops: CDR1 SGHRS, CDR2 YFSETQ. This CDR3 has 15 amino acids. CDR3: CASSLDGVVTNGYTF. DNA for the CDR3: TGCGCCAGCAGCTTGGACGGAGTCGTTACTAATGGCTACACCTTC.

This chain connects TRBV6-5 to TRBJ1-5, with a possible D match to TRBD1 (5 bases). CDR3 length equals 14 residues. V was cut by 8 bases and J by 0 bases, with 11 bases left in between. In germline, CDR1 is MNHEY, CDR2 SVGAGI. The DNA of the CDR3 is TGTGCCAGCTCGCGGGGGGGTAGCAATCAGCCCCAGCATTTT. Encoded protein: CASSRGGSNQPQHF.

Concerning this clone: Other DNA variants within this sample encode the same CDR3. The CDR3 DNA is TGTGCCAGCTCACCAGGACAGGGGAGGGAGACCCAGTACTTC. Protein sequence: CASSPGQGRETQYF. The V gene is TRBV18, the J gene TRBJ2-5, with TRBD1 matching over 9 bases. CDR1 is KGHSH, CDR2 LQKENI, per germline. J was trimmed by 5 bases and V by 2 bases; bases with no gene match: 3. The CDR3 length is 14 residues.

CDR3 sequence: CASSPTSGVGETQYF. For the CDR3, the DNA is TGTGCCAGCAGCCCGACTAGCGGGGTAGGGGAGACCCAGTACTTC. The chain recombines TRBV7-3 with TRBJ2-5; 11 bases are shared with TRBD2. Trimming at V came to 5 bases and at J to 5 bases, leaving 7 bases not matched to a gene. This CDR3 is built from 15 residues. From germline, CDR1 is SGHTA and CDR2 FQGTGA.

V and J are TRBV7-3 and TRBJ2-3; 10 nucleotides match TRBD2. The CDR3 has 18 amino acids. CDR1 is SGHTA and CDR2 is FQGTGA in the germline V gene. Unmatched junction bases numbered 11, after V lost 1 base and J lost 4 bases. The CDR3 loop is CASSLRVAGGQTPDTQYF. The CDR3 DNA follows: TGTGCCAGCAGCTTAAGGGTAGCGGGGGGCCAGACCCCAGATACGCAGTATTTT.

The chain recombines TRBV5-1 with TRBJ2-7; TRBD1 matches at 7 bases. V trimming: 4 bases; J trimming: 0 bases; junction bases outside the gene matches: 7. Germline V CDR1 and CDR2: SGHRS, YFSETQ. This CDR3 is 15 amino acids long. CDR3 nucleotides: TGCGCCAGCAGCCGCTCCGGGACAGTCTCCTACGAGCAGTACTTC. It codes for CASSRSGTVSYEQYF. Based on the CDR3 plus reference TRBV5-1 and TRBJ2-7, the full variable domain is KAGVTQTPRYLIKTRGQQVTLSCSPISGHRSVSWYQQTPGQGLQFLFEYFSETQRNKGNFPGRFSGRQFSNSRSEMNVSTLELGDSALYLCASSRSGTVSYEQYFGPGTRLTVT.

This chain joins TRBV27 and TRBJ2-5, with TRBD1 matching 8 bases. This CDR3 is built from 14 residues. J lost 4 bases, V lost 4 bases, and 5 bases had no gene match. Germline loops: CDR1 MNHEY, CDR2 SMNVEV (reference sequence). DNA for the CDR3: TGTGCCAGCAGTTCAGCGGACAGGGCAGAGACCCAGTACTTC. Its protein is CASSSADRAETQYF.

The count of this clone is one. The chain joins TRBV28 to TRBJ2-3; 7 nucleotides agree with TRBD1. The V segment lost 5 bases and the J segment 4 bases; nucleotides outside the gene matches: 3. Germline-derived CDR1 and CDR2 are MDHEN and SYDVKM. The CDR3 runs to 13 residues. CDR3 region: CASSTTGPDTQYF. CDR3 DNA: TGTGCCAGCAGTACGACAGGGCCAGATACGCAGTATTTT.

The gene calls are TRBV27 and TRBJ1-2, with D maybe TRBD1 (5 bases). Germline V lookup: CDR1 MNHEY, CDR2 SMNVEV (reference sequence). This CDR3 is 15 amino acids long. The ends were cut back, 3 bases at V and 2 bases at J, with 13 bases in the middle. CDR3 DNA: TGTGCCAGCAGTTTTGGCCGTCAGGGAAACTATGGCTACACCTTC. Translating gives CASSFGRQGNYGYTF.

This clone has only a few counts. The chain has TRBV28 and TRBJ2-7; possibly TRBD1 for D (6 bases). The germline V gene encodes CDR1 MDHEN and CDR2 SYDVKM. This CDR3 has 14 amino acids. Deletions cut 10 bases from V and 3 bases from J, with 19 bases between. As DNA, the CDR3 is TGTGCCATTACGAAGGGGGATAGGATCTACGAGCAGTACTTC. Translated, it gives CAITKGDRIYEQYF.